The sequence of this T cell receptor beta chain was determined in a study of T-cell reconstitution after alpha-beta-depleted transplantation in children. Study results and limitations: Most T-cell counts and diversity one year after the transplant came from T cells that were newly produced. In some patients, recipient T cells and intrathymic progenitors surviving conditioning explained high day-60 diversity. As was reported, about two months after transplant, alpha-beta T cells came from several hundred expanded graft clones.

V trimming: 5 bases; J trimming: 3 bases; junction bases outside the gene matches: 3. The CDR3 runs to 13 residues. Worth noting for this clonotype: Its specificity is not known.

Library preparation (for TCRbeta) was performed with unique molecular identifiers. TCRdb re-analysed the PCR reads in MiXCR, keeping a single row per CDR3 protein. The sample shows around 490,000 distinct CDR3 sequences, more than 9.5% of them seen only once. The gene calls are TRBV12-3 or TRBV12-4 and TRBJ1-2; 7 bases map to TRBD1. The sequences come from PBMCs, mostly from graft donor cells, collected 180 days after TCRalphabeta/CD19-depleted stem cell transplant. This TCR was recovered from a female patient aged 2-15 years who had a stem cell transplant for aplastic anemia, so the T cells may come from the graft donor. CDR3 sequence reads: CASSRRGDYGYTF. DNA of the CDR3: TGTGCCAGCAGTCGCAGGGGGGACTATGGCTACACCTTC.